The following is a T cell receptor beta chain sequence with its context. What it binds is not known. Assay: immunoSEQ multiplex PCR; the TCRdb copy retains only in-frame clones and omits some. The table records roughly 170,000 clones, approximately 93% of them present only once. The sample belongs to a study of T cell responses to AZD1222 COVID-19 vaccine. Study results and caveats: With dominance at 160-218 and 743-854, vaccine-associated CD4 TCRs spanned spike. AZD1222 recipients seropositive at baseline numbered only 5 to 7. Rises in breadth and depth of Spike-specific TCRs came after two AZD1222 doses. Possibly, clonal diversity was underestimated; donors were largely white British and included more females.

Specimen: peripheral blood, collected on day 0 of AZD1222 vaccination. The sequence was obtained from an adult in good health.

The CDR3 sequence is CAWMGTSGSTDTQYF. The CDR3 DNA reads TGTGCCTGGATGGGGACTAGCGGTAGCACAGATACGCAGTATTTT. J is TRBJ2-3 and V is TRBV30; 11 bases agree with TRBD2. J lost 0 bases, V lost 4 bases, and 3 bases had no gene match. The CDR3 length is 15 residues. CDR1 and CDR2 from the germline V gene are GTSNPN and SVGIG (reference sequence).